This T cell receptor beta chain was profiled in a study of cytomegalovirus exposure and HLA in healthy donors. Whole-study findings and limits: Later findings reportedly placed an Asian-associated ancestry cluster below the roughly 700-donor mean for N-insertions.

In this sample, this clone turned up once. Its antigen is unidentified. Primers: 60 Vbeta forward and 13 Jbeta reverse. TCRdb's table, derived via immunoSEQ multiplex PCR, lists solely in-frame clones and lacks some. The data show more than 150,000 clones, less than 90% seen once. Germline values: CDR1 MGHRA, CDR2 YSYEKL. V dropped 2 bases and J dropped 6; count of bases not matched to a gene: 7. The CDR3 covers 16 residues. Despite likely unrecorded immune exposures, the donors were nominally healthy at the time of sampling. The sample taken for sequencing was PBMCs. The clonotype was recovered from a boy aged 2 to 10 in good health and CMV-seronegative. This chain links TRBV4-1 with TRBJ2-7, with 13 bases fitting TRBD2. For the CDR3, the DNA is TGCGCCAGCAGCCAAAGGACTAGCGGGAGTTTTGGCGAGCAGTACTTC. This sequence encodes CASSQRTSGSFGEQYF.